Below are 8 T cell receptor beta chains sequenced from a single sample in a study of T cell repertoires and Cas9 in healthy adults. Only in-frame clones appear in the TCRdb table, and some are missing; sequencing was by immunoSEQ multiplex PCR. This sample has more than 20,000 clones; about nine tenths occur once, and the top ten carry more than 0.65%. Sequencing was performed on CD4+ effector T cells (CD127+, CD25-, CD137-, CD154-) from PBMCs; culture status not recorded. The origin of the receptors is a human donor in good health.

The chain combines TRBV4-2 with TRBJ2-2; 7 nucleotides match TRBD1. Germline CDR1 and CDR2: LGHNA and YNFKEQ. V was pared by 4 bases and J by 3 bases, with 11 bases of the junction left unmatched. This CDR3 contains 17 residues. The CDR3 protein is CASSPNRGTADTGELFF. Written as DNA, the CDR3 is TGTGCCAGCAGCCCCAACAGGGGAACGGCAGACACCGGGGAGCTGTTTTTT.

The V gene is TRBV9, the J gene TRBJ2-2, with TRBD2 identical over 14 bases. J was trimmed by 6 bases and V by 4 bases; bases with no gene match: 5. The germline V gene encodes CDR1 SGDLS and CDR2 YYNGEE. CDR3 size: 16 residues. The CDR3 DNA follows: TGTGCCAGCAGCCGGGGACTAGCGGGGGTATCCGGGGAGCTGTTTTTT. Translating it yields CASSRGLAGVSGELFF.

V and J are TRBV6-6 and TRBJ1-2, with TRBD1 matching over 9 bases. V lost 5 bases and J lost 5; bases outside the gene matches: 6. This CDR3 contains 14 residues. CDR1 is MNHNY, CDR2 SVGAGI, per germline (reference sequence). The CDR3 region is CASSLSDRGYGYTF. DNA of the CDR3: TGTGCCAGCAGTCTCTCGGACAGGGGATATGGCTACACCTTC.

The CDR3 nucleotides are TGTGCCAGCAGCTTTGTGATCGGCAGTGAAGATACGCAGTATTTT. It encodes CASSFVIGSEDTQYF. The chain uses TRBV11-2 and TRBJ2-3, with D uncertain. This CDR3 has 15 amino acids. CDR1 and CDR2 (germline): SGHAT, FQNNGV. V lost 3 bases and J lost 5, with 15 bases in between.

This clone was detected only once. V and J are TRBV5-4 and TRBJ2-2; tentative D call: TRBD1 (5 bases). The V gene lost 0 bases and the J gene lost 0 bases, with 6 bases spanning the gap. In germline, CDR1 is SGHNT, CDR2 YYREEE (reference sequence). This CDR3 spans 15 amino acids. Here the CDR3 reads CASSLDRTNTGELFF. The CDR3 nucleotides are TGTGCCAGCAGCTTGGACAGGACGAACACCGGGGAGCTGTTTTTT.

The V call is TRBV7-2, the J call TRBJ2-7; D uncertain. The V and J ends lost 0 bases and 9 bases respectively, with 12 bases between them. This CDR3 contains 13 residues. Germline loops: CDR1 SGHTA, CDR2 FQGNSA. The CDR3 sequence: CASSLAPQPWQYF. The CDR3 DNA reads TGTGCCAGCAGCTTAGCCCCACAGCCATGGCAGTACTTC.

The CDR3 nucleotides are TGTGCCAGCAGCTCCGGGGGAGACAATGAGCAGTTCTTC. This sequence encodes CASSSGGDNEQFF. This chain joins TRBV7-7 and TRBJ2-1, with D perhaps TRBD2 (6 bases). Trimming cost V 4 bases and J 5 bases, with 9 bases left between them. The germline gives CDR1 SSHAT, CDR2 FNYEAQ (reference sequence). This CDR3 spans 13 amino acids.

The chain joins TRBV11-2 to TRBJ1-1, with D tentatively TRBD1 (5 bases). CDR3 size: 13 residues. Trimming removed 3 bases at V and 1 base at J, with 6 bases between. Germline CDR1 SGHAT, CDR2 FQNNGV. CDR3 nucleotides: TGTGCCAGCAGCTTCGACAGGAACACTGAAGCTTTCTTT. Amino acid sequence: CASSFDRNTEAFF. The entire variable domain, with the rest obtained from reference TRBV11-2 and TRBJ1-1, is as follows: EAGVAQSPRYKIIEKRQSVAFWCNPISGHATLYWYQQILGQGPKLLIQFQNNGVVDDSQLPKDRFSAERLKGVDSTLKIQPAKLEDSAVYLCASSFDRNTEAFFGQGTRLTVV.